The subject of this entry is one TCR beta chain. Its specific antigen is unknown. No quality values exist for individual bases; no much larger clone is one base distant. The immunoSEQ hsTCRB v3.0 assay was used at survey level resolution for TRB variable region sequencing. The targeted TRB sequencing depth was about 40,000-50,000 T-cell genomes per sample. Pooled TRB libraries were sequenced on an Illumina MiSeq with a v3 150-cycle kit. The authors' analysis ran thus. Repertoire analysis ran in R within a reproducible Nextflow workflow covering QC, data transformation and analysis. LymphoSeq2, an R package for exploring AIRR-Seq data, was used to implement the custom analyses. A handful of samples that yielded fewer than 5000 total TRB sequences were excluded, so that fewer than 200 HIV repertoires were analyzed. Among the 180 to 200 retained HIV repertoires, 59 were collected before ART initiation and some 130 were collected after ART initiation. Each repertoire was downsampled to 5000 TRB nucleotide sequences, and summary statistics were averaged across 100 downsampling iterations. Only TRB sequences with CDR3 regions of at least seven amino acids were retained for analysis. Diversity was measured with a Shannon entropy-derived clonality score and the Gini coefficient. In the repertoire networks, any two of the top 5000 CDR3 amino acid sequences were connected whenever the two sequences differed by an edit distance of one. GLIPH2 predicted antigen specificity groups and MHC restriction for TRB CDR3 amino acid sequences. To flag known CMV, EBV, HIV or tissue antigen associations, CDR3 amino acid sequences were matched against VDJdb and McPAS-TCR. Pre-ART, post-ART and control groups were compared with Wilcoxon signed-rank tests and Holm-Bonferroni correction. TCRdb obtained this table from immuneACCESS and retained in-frame rearrangements with V and J assigned. These tables miss some clones; where compared with another copy, unresolved V genes account for less than half of the shortfall, and the remainder is unexplained. The V and J calls and the clone size are those of that table, but D and trimming were determined from the DNA. The sample profile shows roughly 20,000 clones; more than 70% of them were found once. The ten largest clonotypes hold roughly 3.4% of the sample.

This entry belongs to a study of long-term antiretroviral therapy in people with HIV (dated by TCRdb to 2021 to 2024). Describing the broader study: Collection of the earliest samples took place about a decade ahead of the 2015 WHO recommendation for immediate ART, at a time when ART was typically delayed until CD4 counts fell. This retrospective serial study examined whether starting ART and sustained HIV suppression were associated with changes in the composition and diversity of the TRB repertoire in peripheral blood. The cohort contributed fewer than 200 cryopreserved PBMC samples from around 33 adults with confirmed HIV infection, collected serially over a mean of about six years (range 1-12). Of the roughly 31 participants with HIV, roughly twelve were female. Test extractions of a monoclonal T-cell line alongside some 35 polyclonal samples showed no cross-contamination during QIAcube processing. Study-wide findings and limitations: Owing to limited PBMC availability, only the TCR beta chain was sequenced, without alpha chain pairing. Inferences about post-ART repertoire changes are limited because no data were available on ART adherence, viral resistance or therapy changes. Expanded TRB clones identified before ART initiation dominated the repertoire at all time points, although this dominance fluctuated and declined in many PLHIV after ART. HIV repertoires had narrower CDR3 length ranges than controls, and the network structure suggested an antigen-experienced repertoire that shifted only slightly toward naive after ART. The samples were dated from the mid-2000s to the late 2010s, and the ART regimens that were used may be less effective than current ART regimens. Starting ART was linked to a significant rise in TRB diversity, yet even after long-term ART the diversity remained significantly lower than in transplant donor controls. Because pre-ART samples had limited cell numbers, profiling was done on unsorted PBMC rather than on sorted CD4+ and CD8+ T cells.

Looking up the germline V gene yields CDR1 SQVTM and CDR2 ANQGSEA. The junction shows trimming of 7 bases on V and 2 bases on J, plus 15 bases between the germline ends. From the cysteine up to the phenylalanine, the CDR3 has a length of 13 residues. CDR3 DNA is the only sequence kept; it has 39 bases, read in frame from the first base. Inclusion was restricted to participants for whom at least one PBMC sample before ART initiation and at least two post-ART samples were available. Every participant with HIV received treatment in the United States of America. Before DNA extraction, cryopreserved samples of about 0.95-11 million PBMC were thawed and then washed. At the time of the earliest PBMC sample for each participant with HIV, ages ranged from about 20 to 54 years. Each participant contributed PBMC samples from 1-4 timepoints before ART initiation and 2-8 timepoints after ART initiation, with a median of 7 samples. For every participant, serial HIV viral load, CD4+ T-cell count, ART history and demographic data were obtained. Genomic DNA was extracted from unsorted PBMC with a Qiagen kit on a QIAcube, processed in batches of 12 samples.

Sequences were derived from unsorted PBMCs, sampled 2.3 years after starting antiretroviral therapy. The chain is encoded by TRBV29-1 joined to TRBJ2-7, with no confident D gene call. This receptor was identified in a man aged 55 to 69 with HIV. The CDR3 has the sequence CSAARPRPYEQYF. The base sequence is TGCAGCGCCGCACGCCCCCGGCCCTACGAGCAGTACTTC.